The source of this T cell receptor beta chain is a study of blood T cell repertoires in COVID-19. In the study overall: Researchers got acute and convalescent COVID-19 samples from the United States, Italy and Spain.

Per the original data handling: Estimates of nucleated cell counts were drawn from the amplification of reference gene primers. The data were produced by immunoSEQ multiplex PCR, yet TCRdb's version contains in-frame clones alone and is incomplete. V, J and clone size derive from that table, while D and trimming were established from the DNA sequence. This sample has approximately 200,000 clones; about 87% occur once, and the top ten carry 1.5% to 2%. Germline assignment: CDR1 SQVTM and CDR2 ANQGSEA. The CDR3 runs 14 residues. The ends lost 6 bases at V and 9 bases at J; junction bases unmatched: 6. This clonotype was sampled from a man between 65 and 85 years old with acute or convalescent COVID-19. The V gene is TRBV29-1, the J gene TRBJ2-3, with TRBD2 identical over 16 bases. Sample: peripheral blood. The CDR3 DNA is TGCAGCGTGGGACTAGCGGGAGGGCCCTCGACGCAGTATTTT. Translated, it gives CSVGLAGGPSTQYF.